The 32 T cell receptor beta chains in this list originate from one sample, sequenced in a study of graft-versus-host responses after intestinal transplantation. Using immunoSEQ multiplex PCR, the repertoire was profiled, and TCRdb retains in-frame clones only, with some absent. The sample carries some 96,000 clones, around nine tenths recorded once. The source was PBMCs, collected around 68 weeks after intestinal transplant. The receptors were gathered from a human patient who received an intestinal transplant, so some T cells may come from the graft donor.

This clone came up once. The chain joins TRBV5-1 to TRBJ1-3, with D unresolved. Looked up from germline, CDR1 is SGHRS and CDR2 is YFSETQ. This CDR3 is built from 15 residues. V was trimmed by 4 bases and J by 0 bases, leaving 11 bases between them. CDR3 sequence: CASSADFYSGNTIYF. CDR3 nucleotides: TGCGCCAGCAGCGCGGACTTTTACTCTGGAAACACCATATATTTT.

The CDR3 loop reads CASNRAMAGANVLTF. CDR3 coding DNA: TGCGCCAGCAACCGAGCCATGGCTGGGGCCAACGTCCTGACTTTC. This chain connects TRBV5-1 to TRBJ2-6; no reliable D call. V gave up 6 bases and J gave up 2 bases, with 12 bases separating them. Looked up from germline, CDR1 is SGHRS and CDR2 is YFSETQ. This CDR3 has 15 amino acids.

The chain links TRBV7-9 to TRBJ1-4, with D unresolved. V was pared by 1 base and J by 10 bases, with 7 bases between. The CDR3 consists of 12 residues. The germline V gene encodes CDR1 SEHNR and CDR2 FQNEAQ (reference sequence). The CDR3 DNA reads as TGTGCCAGCAGCTTAGGGGAGGGAAAACTGTTTTTT. Its protein product is CASSLGEGKLFF.

The chain couples TRBV15 to TRBJ2-7; weak D call: TRBD2 (7 bases). This CDR3 contains 16 residues. V was trimmed by 4 bases and J by 5 bases, leaving 21 bases between them. Germline CDR1 LNHNV, CDR2 YYDKDF (reference sequence). The CDR3 DNA reads as TGTGCCACCAGCACCAGGCGGGGGCCTGGCATGGACGAGCAGTACTTC. Residues: CATSTRRGPGMDEQYF.

CDR3 residues: CASSETSTDTQYF. CDR3 nucleotide sequence: TGCGCCAGCAGTGAAACCTCCACAGATACGCAGTATTTT. The J gene is TRBJ2-3, the V gene TRBV10-1; D remains ambiguous. The ends were cut back, 3 bases at V and 2 bases at J, with 6 bases in the middle. Per germline, CDR1 WNHNN and CDR2 SYGVQD (reference sequence). The CDR3 sequence is 13 residues long.

The chain couples TRBV7-9 to TRBJ2-7, with 7 bases that match TRBD1. The CDR3 spans 16 residues. Germline V gene data show CDR1 as SEHNR and CDR2 as FQNEAQ (reference sequence). The trim removed 4 bases at V and 3 bases at J, leaving 12 bases unmatched. The CDR3 here is CASSYAPGGPHYEQYF. The CDR3 nucleotides read TGTGCCAGCAGCTACGCCCCAGGGGGACCTCACTACGAGCAGTACTTC.

This clone was recorded a few times. The rearrangement joins TRBV9 to TRBJ1-1; unclear D gene. Trimming stripped 0 bases from V and 1 base from J, with 4 bases between. CDR1 and CDR2 (germline): SGDLS, YYNGEE. The CDR3 runs 13 residues. The CDR3: CASSVGANTEAFF. The CDR3, as DNA: TGTGCCAGCAGCGTAGGAGCGAACACTGAAGCTTTCTTT.

The V gene is TRBV29-1, the J gene TRBJ1-4, with a possible D match to TRBD1 (6 bases). The germline V and J ends were trimmed by 6 bases and 5 bases, with 16 bases remaining between them. The CDR3 is made up of 14 amino acids. Germline V lookup: CDR1 SQVTM, CDR2 ANQGSEA. The CDR3: CSVAITGTNEKLFF. In DNA form, the CDR3 reads TGCAGCGTGGCAATTACAGGGACCAATGAAAAACTGTTTTTT. Combining the CDR3 with reference TRBV29-1 and TRBJ1-4 gives the whole variable domain SAVISQKPSRDICQRGTSLTIQCQVDSQVTMMFWYRQQPGQSLTLIATANQGSEATYESGFVIDKFPISRPNLTFSTLTVSNMSPEDSSIYLCSVAITGTNEKLFFGSGTQLSVL.

This chain links TRBV28 with TRBJ2-7, with 11 positions matching TRBD1. After removal of 5 bases from V and 4 bases from J, the junction contained 10 bases not matched to a gene. The CDR3 sequence is 16 residues long. Germline V gene data show CDR1 as MDHEN and CDR2 as SYDVKM. The CDR3 region is CASSPQRDRGRYEQYF. CDR3 nucleotides: TGTGCCAGCAGTCCCCAGAGGGACAGGGGGAGGTACGAGCAGTACTTC.

This chain joins TRBV10-3 and TRBJ1-1; D perhaps matches TRBD1 (6 bases). The CDR3 spans 13 residues. The germline V gene encodes CDR1 ENHRY and CDR2 SYGVKD. The V end lost 10 bases, the J end lost 2 bases, and 14 bases lay between the germline ends. CDR3 nucleotide sequence: TGTGCCACAATGGAGGGACAAAACACTGAAGCTTTCTTT. Translation: CATMEGQNTEAFF.

This chain links TRBV7-3 with TRBJ2-3; 7 bases are shared with TRBD2. The germline gives CDR1 SGHTA, CDR2 FQGTGA. Unmatched junction bases numbered 5, after V lost 5 bases and J lost 0 bases. This CDR3 comprises 15 residues. CDR3 bases: TGTGCCAGCAGCGCTAGCGGATTTAGCACAGATACGCAGTATTTT. The encoded protein is CASSASGFSTDTQYF.

This sequence joins TRBV9 and TRBJ1-1; 7 bases line up with TRBD1. Germline V lookup: CDR1 SGDLS, CDR2 YYNGEE. With 4 bases clipped from V and 0 bases from J, the junction kept 12 bases outside the gene matches. The CDR3 length is 17 residues. The CDR3 region has the DNA TGTGCCAGCAGCCCTACGGGGGACAGATCCATGAACACTGAAGCTTTCTTT. This encodes CASSPTGDRSMNTEAFF.

This clone was recorded only once. The chain is built from TRBV7-9 and TRBJ2-5; 7 nucleotides agree with TRBD1. After removal of 5 bases from V and 5 bases from J, the junction contained 5 bases not matched to a gene. The germline V gene encodes CDR1 SEHNR and CDR2 FQNEAQ (reference sequence). This CDR3 has 13 amino acids. This CDR3 is CASSVIRGETQYF. In DNA, the CDR3 is TGTGCCAGCAGCGTTATCAGGGGGGAGACCCAGTACTTC.

On this clone: Other nucleotide sequences in the sample specify the same CDR3. The V and J genes are TRBV4-1 and TRBJ2-1; D not resolved. V gave up 0 bases and J gave up 0 bases, with 9 bases separating them. This CDR3 is 16 amino acids long. Looked up from germline, CDR1 is MGHRA and CDR2 is YSYEKL. DNA of the CDR3: TGCGCCAGCAGCCAAGAACCTCCGAGCTCCTACAATGAGCAGTTCTTC. This gives the protein CASSQEPPSSYNEQFF.

V and J are TRBV5-1 and TRBJ2-7; D is undetermined. Between the trimmed V and J ends, which lost 4 bases and 0 bases, there was a span of 14 bases. The CDR3 spans 15 residues. Per the germline V gene, CDR1 is SGHRS and CDR2 is YFSETQ. This CDR3 is CASSADIGSSYEQYF. CDR3 bases: TGCGCCAGCAGCGCCGACATCGGAAGCTCCTACGAGCAGTACTTC.

This clone was seen more than once but under ten times. This chain connects TRBV10-1 to TRBJ2-1, with TRBD1 matching 11 bases. The CDR3 covers 15 residues. Germline V gives CDR1 WNHNN, CDR2 SYGVQD (reference sequence). V was pared by 8 bases and J by 6 bases, with 9 bases of the junction left unmatched. The CDR3, as DNA: TGCGCCAGCGGGTTACCGGGACAGGGGGTCAATGAGCAGTTCTTC. Translation: CASGLPGQGVNEQFF.

This chain joins TRBV6-1 and TRBJ2-5; 10 bases agree with TRBD1. The V gene's germline CDR1 is MNHNS and CDR2 SASEGT. CDR3 size: 13 residues. V lost 6 bases, J lost 5 bases, and 3 bases stayed unmatched. The CDR3 bases are TGTGCCAGCAGGGACAGGGGGAGGGAGACCCAGTACTTC. Amino acid sequence: CASRDRGRETQYF.

This chain connects TRBV5-6 to TRBJ1-2; D is unresolved. Trimming shortened V by 4 bases and J by 2 bases, and 12 bases separated the two germline ends. Germline-derived CDR1 and CDR2 are SGHDT and YYEEEE. The CDR3 runs 14 residues. CDR3 coding DNA: TGTGCCAGCAGCCCCGCCGGCCGAAACTATGGCTACACCTTC. Amino acid sequence: CASSPAGRNYGYTF.

The chain couples TRBV7-8 to TRBJ2-3, with D perhaps being TRBD1 or TRBD2 (5 bases each). Germline-derived CDR1 and CDR2 are SGHVS and FQNEAQ. CDR3 length: 16 amino acids. V lost 7 bases to trimming and J lost 2 bases, with 19 bases between them. The CDR3: CASTHRAPGPTDTQYF. The CDR3 coding sequence is TGTGCCAGCACCCACCGGGCCCCGGGGCCCACAGATACGCAGTATTTT.

The chain employs TRBV5-8 and TRBJ1-1; tentative D call: TRBD1 (6 bases). The length of the CDR3 is 15 residues. V was clipped by 4 bases and J by 3 bases, with 16 bases between them. Germline loops: CDR1 SGHTS, CDR2 YDEGEE. The CDR3 DNA sequence: TGTGCCAGCAGCCTAGGACAGACCAGTTACACTGAAGCTTTCTTT. Its protein is CASSLGQTSYTEAFF. Using reference TRBV5-8 and TRBJ1-1 for the parts outside the CDR3, the full variable domain is EAGVTQSPTHLIKTRGQQATLRCSPISGHTSVYWYQQALGLGLQFLLWYDEGEERNRGNFPPRFSGRQFPNYSSELNVNALELEDSALYLCASSLGQTSYTEAFFGQGTRLTVV.

The rearrangement links TRBV5-6 to TRBJ2-3; D unresolved. Germline CDR1 is SGHDT and CDR2 is YYEEEE. CDR3 length equals 12 residues. The ends were cut back, 1 base at V and 5 bases at J, with 5 bases in the middle. The CDR3 region has the DNA TGTGCCAGCAGCTTGTGGGAAGATACGCAGTATTTT. This codes for CASSLWEDTQYF.

The chain carries TRBV19 and TRBJ1-5, with 8 bases matching TRBD1. The CDR3 spans 15 residues. J gave up 5 bases and V 7 bases, and 10 bases lay outside the gene matches. Germline loops: CDR1 LNHDA, CDR2 SQIVND (reference sequence). CDR3 loop: CASISGQALHQPQHF. In nucleotides, the CDR3 is TGTGCCAGTATCTCGGGACAGGCCTTACATCAGCCCCAGCATTTT.

V usage is TRBV9 and J usage is TRBJ2-1; 10 bases match TRBD2. Trimming cost V 3 bases and J 1 base; bases outside gene matches: 4. Germline-derived CDR1 and CDR2 are SGDLS and YYNGEE. This CDR3 spans 16 amino acids. CDR3 sequence reads: CASSASGGGSYNEQFF. The CDR3 DNA reads TGTGCCAGCAGCGCCAGCGGGGGGGGATCCTACAATGAGCAGTTCTTC.

Details on this clone: The germline gene is not matched at one end of the junction; a read error may be the cause. The chain carries TRBV7-7 and TRBJ1-6; TRBD1 matches 9 bases. The CDR3 totals 18 residues. The germline V gene encodes CDR1 SSHAT and CDR2 FNYEAQ (reference sequence). CDR3 sequence: CASSRGTGTSSYNSPLHF. The CDR3 bases are TGTGCTAGCAGCCGCGGGACAGGGACGAGCTCCTATAATTCACCCCTCCACTTT.

The chain employs TRBV6-5 and TRBJ1-1; D is perhaps TRBD1 (6 bases). V lost 5 bases and J 6 bases, leaving 16 bases between the germline ends. Germline CDR1 reads MNHEY; CDR2 reads SVGAGI. This CDR3 region has 14 residues. CDR3 in DNA: TGTGCCAGCAGTGCAACAGGGATTAGGGCTGAAGCTTTCTTT. Amino acid sequence: CASSATGIRAEAFF.

This clone is a singleton in its sample. The chain combines TRBV11-3 with TRBJ1-3; no clear D gene. The germline V gene encodes CDR1 SGHNT and CDR2 YENEEA. With 1 base removed from V and 5 bases from J, the gap between germline ends came to 6 bases. The CDR3 totals 13 residues. In nucleotides, the CDR3 is TGTGCCAGCAGCTTAGCGTACAGAAACACCATATATTTT. Translated: CASSLAYRNTIYF.

J is TRBJ1-3 and V is TRBV5-8, with TRBD1 identical over 7 bases. V lost 5 bases and J lost 1; bases outside the gene matches: 9. The germline CDR1 and CDR2 sequences are SGHTS and YDEGEE. CDR3 length: 16 residues. The CDR3 DNA is TGTGCCAGCAGAATTGACAGGGATCGGTCTGGAAACACCATATATTTT. It is translated as CASRIDRDRSGNTIYF.

The chain recombines TRBV6-5 with TRBJ1-2; maybe TRBD1 (5 bases). The CDR3 is 12 residues long. The V gene lost 7 bases and the J gene lost 3 bases, with 9 bases spanning the gap. Germline CDR1 and CDR2: MNHEY and SVGAGI. The CDR3 loop is CASTTGDYGYTF. DNA for the CDR3: TGTGCCAGCACCACGGGGGACTATGGCTACACCTTC.

J is TRBJ2-1 and V is TRBV11-2; D gene ambiguous. The CDR3 contains 11 residues. In germline, CDR1 is SGHAT, CDR2 FQNNGV. The V end was cut by 5 bases, the J end by 9 bases, with 8 bases between. CDR3 coding DNA: TGTGCCAGCAGCGGCCGGACTGAGCAGTTCTTC. It is translated as CASSGRTEQFF.

The chain joins TRBV5-4 to TRBJ2-3, with D perhaps matching TRBD1 (6 bases). Germline CDR1 and CDR2: SGHNT and YYREEE (reference sequence). The CDR3 extends over 15 amino acids. V shed 5 bases and J shed 1 base, with 14 bases lying between them. This CDR3 is CASRRTAVGTDTQYF. Here the CDR3 DNA reads TGTGCCAGCAGGCGGACAGCCGTCGGCACAGATACGCAGTATTTT.

This clone was detected only a few times. V and J are TRBV6-5 and TRBJ2-7; 11 bases fit TRBD1. CDR3 length equals 14 residues. Looked up from germline, CDR1 is MNHEY and CDR2 is SVGAGI. V was pared by 6 bases and J by 0 bases, with 1 base of the junction left unmatched. The CDR3 region is CASRDRGRSYEQYF. Here the CDR3 DNA reads TGTGCCAGCAGGGACAGGGGGCGCTCCTACGAGCAGTACTTC.

The chain uses TRBV5-1 and TRBJ2-5; 7 bases align to TRBD1. V lost 6 bases and J lost 3; bases outside the gene matches: 8. This CDR3 is built from 14 residues. Germline V lookup: CDR1 SGHRS, CDR2 YFSETQ. In nucleotides, the CDR3 is TGCGCCAGCATGAGACAGGGAGAAAAAGAGACCCAGTACTTC. Encoded protein: CASMRQGEKETQYF.